This passage covers 31 T cell receptor beta chains from one sample sequenced in a study of cytomegalovirus exposure and HLA in healthy donors. Libraries were prepared by immunoSEQ multiplex PCR; TCRdb keeps only in-frame clonotypes and omits some of them. Among roughly 280,000 clones listed, approximately 86% were seen once. Material for sequencing was PBMCs. The receptors shown here come from a woman under 30 in good health and CMV-seronegative.

The J gene is TRBJ1-2, the V gene TRBV5-6; 7 nucleotides line up with TRBD1. Trimming took 4 bases from V and 7 from J; bases not matched to a gene: 7. The CDR3 length is 13 residues. Germline assignment: CDR1 SGHDT and CDR2 YYEEEE. CDR3: CASSPGGLIGYTF. The CDR3 DNA follows: TGTGCCAGCAGCCCAGGGGGTTTGATTGGCTACACCTTC.

This sequence joins TRBV4-1 and TRBJ1-5, with a weak D call TRBD1 (5 bases). The CDR3 is 15 residues long. Trimming removed 6 bases at V and 0 bases at J, with 12 bases between. Germline-derived CDR1 and CDR2 are MGHRA and YSYEKL. CDR3 coding DNA: TGCGCCAGCAGGCCACAGGTCCTTAGCAATCAGCCCCAGCATTTT. It encodes CASRPQVLSNQPQHF.

The chain combines TRBV6-6 with TRBJ1-2; 9 nucleotides match TRBD1. In germline, CDR1 is MNHNY, CDR2 SVGAGI (reference sequence). The J segment lost 13 bases and the V segment lost 5 bases, leaving 8 bases of the junction unmatched. CDR3 length: 12 amino acids. For the CDR3, the DNA is TGTGCCAGCAGTGGACAGGGGAGGAAGGTCACCTTC. It encodes CASSGQGRKVTF.

The rearrangement uses TRBV6-5 and TRBJ2-5, with 7 positions matching TRBD1. This CDR3 contains 15 residues. Germline lookup yields CDR1 MNHEY and CDR2 SVGAGI. The V and J ends lost 6 bases and 6 bases, in that order; junction bases with no gene match: 13. CDR3 region: CASSTTGFGLKTQYF. The CDR3 DNA is TGTGCCAGCAGCACGACAGGGTTCGGACTGAAGACCCAGTACTTC.

This chain uses TRBV19 with TRBJ1-1; a possible D gene is TRBD1 (6 bases). The germline CDR1 and CDR2 sequences are LNHDA and SQIVND (reference sequence). The CDR3 length is 13 residues. V lost 4 bases and J 6 bases, leaving 12 bases between the germline ends. The CDR3 loop is CASSRTGRAEAFF. The CDR3 DNA reads as TGTGCCAGTAGTAGAACAGGGAGGGCTGAAGCTTTCTTT.

The CDR3 nucleotides are TGTGCCAGCAGCTCCTATTACTCTGGAAACACCATATATTTT. It yields the protein CASSSYYSGNTIYF. The chain uses TRBV11-2 and TRBJ1-3; D is uncertain. Germline-derived CDR1 and CDR2 are SGHAT and FQNNGV. V lost 4 bases and J lost 0, with 7 bases in between. The CDR3 length is 14 residues.

V gene TRBV30 combines with J gene TRBJ2-2; 7 positions agree with TRBD1. Germline V gene data show CDR1 as GTSNPN and CDR2 as SVGIG (reference sequence). CDR3 length equals 16 residues. The V and J ends lost 3 bases and 1 base, in that order; junction bases with no gene match: 8. The DNA for the CDR3 is TGTGCCTGGAGACCGGGACAGCTAGGGAACACCGGGGAGCTGTTTTTT. Protein product: CAWRPGQLGNTGELFF.

The chain combines TRBV28 with TRBJ1-5; 8 bases agree with TRBD1. Germline V CDR1 and CDR2: MDHEN, SYDVKM. This CDR3 has 16 amino acids. J was trimmed by 1 base and V by 5 bases; bases with no gene match: 7. The CDR3 region is CASSNAGQGSNQPQHF. DNA for the CDR3: TGTGCCAGCAGTAACGCAGGACAGGGCAGCAATCAGCCCCAGCATTTT.

The rearrangement uses TRBV6-5 and TRBJ1-4; 8 nucleotides align to TRBD1. The trim removed 6 bases at V and 2 bases at J, leaving 5 bases unmatched. This CDR3 region has 15 residues. CDR1 is MNHEY, CDR2 SVGAGI, per germline. The CDR3 DNA sequence: TGTGCCAGCAGGTCGCAGGGGGCGACTAATGAAAAACTGTTTTTT. It specifies CASRSQGATNEKLFF.

This clone was detected ten times or more. The chain employs TRBV4-2 and TRBJ1-5; 7 nucleotides line up with TRBD1. In germline, CDR1 is LGHNA, CDR2 YNFKEQ. This CDR3 comprises 14 residues. The J segment lost 6 bases and the V segment lost 1 base, leaving 3 bases of the junction unmatched. CDR3 sequence (DNA): TGTGCCAGCAGCCAAGGACAGGGTAGTCAGCCCCAGCATTTT. Amino acid sequence: CASSQGQGSQPQHF.

V and J are TRBV10-3 and TRBJ1-5; 7 bases line up with TRBD1. The CDR3 sequence is 13 residues long. CDR1 and CDR2 from the germline V gene are ENHRY and SYGVKD. Unmatched junction bases numbered 4, after V lost 11 bases and J lost 0 bases. CDR3 sequence reads: CASRDSSNQPQHF. The CDR3 DNA follows: TGTGCCTCTCGGGACAGTAGCAATCAGCCCCAGCATTTT.

The genes are TRBV29-1 and TRBJ2-1; no reliable D call. The CDR3 has 11 amino acids. Trimming removed 8 bases at V and 6 bases at J, with 11 bases between. Germline CDR1 and CDR2: SQVTM and ANQGSEA. The CDR3 protein is CSSGPGNEQFF. CDR3 nucleotides: TGCAGCTCCGGTCCGGGCAATGAGCAGTTCTTC.

The chain links TRBV7-3 to TRBJ2-7; no firm D call. Germline values: CDR1 SGHTA, CDR2 FQGTGA. The V gene lost 5 bases and the J gene lost 6 bases, with 14 bases spanning the gap. This CDR3 has 13 amino acids. In DNA, the CDR3 is TGTGCCAGCAGCCCAAGCCCGGGTACCGAGCAGTACTTC. This sequence encodes CASSPSPGTEQYF.

As for this clone: One end of the junction is discordant with germline, which a read error may explain. The chain combines TRBV7-7 with TRBJ2-1; TRBD2 matches 8 bases. The germline CDR1 and CDR2 sequences are SSHAT and FNYEAQ (reference sequence). CDR3 length: 15 residues. The CDR3 here is CASSPSGGTYNEQFF. CDR3 nucleotide sequence: TGTGCTAGCAGCCCGAGCGGGGGCACCTACAATGAGCAGTTCTTC.

This chain connects TRBV2 to TRBJ2-7; D may be TRBD1 (6 bases). The germline V gene encodes CDR1 SNHLY and CDR2 FYNNEI. The ends were cut back, 5 bases at V and 2 bases at J, with 13 bases in the middle. This CDR3 has 14 residues. CDR3 DNA: TGTGCCAGCAGTTTTTCCAGGGACACCTACGAGCAGTACTTC. Translating it yields CASSFSRDTYEQYF. Together with reference TRBV2 and TRBJ2-7, the CDR3 gives the full variable domain: EPEVTQTPSHQVTQMGQEVILRCVPISNHLYFYWYRQILGQKVEFLVSFYNNEISEKSEIFDDQFSVERPDGSNFTLKIRSTKLEDSAMYFCASSFSRDTYEQYFGPGTRLTVT.

The genes are TRBV29-1 and TRBJ1-1; weak D call: TRBD1 (6 bases). The V end lost 6 bases, the J end lost 4 bases, and 12 bases lay between the germline ends. Germline lookup yields CDR1 SQVTM and CDR2 ANQGSEA. This CDR3 region has 12 residues. Here the CDR3 reads CSVDRWGTEAFF. The DNA for the CDR3 is TGCAGCGTAGACAGGTGGGGCACTGAAGCTTTCTTT.

This clone has just a few counts. This rearrangement joins TRBV27 to TRBJ2-7; no clear D gene. The V and J ends lost 4 bases and 7 bases respectively, with 11 bases between them. CDR3 length equals 12 residues. Looked up from germline, CDR1 is MNHEY and CDR2 is SMNVEV (reference sequence). DNA of the CDR3: TGTGCCAGCAGTTCCAGACTCACAGAGCAGTACTTC. The encoded protein is CASSSRLTEQYF.

In nucleotides, the CDR3 is TGTGCCAGCAGCTCGGGGGGACTAGCGGGAGAGACCCAGTACTTC. Its protein product is CASSSGGLAGETQYF. This chain connects TRBV6-5 to TRBJ2-5; 12 bases align to TRBD2. The CDR3 extends over 15 amino acids. Germline CDR1 MNHEY, CDR2 SVGAGI. J gave up 4 bases and V 6 bases, and 6 bases lay outside the gene matches.

The V call is TRBV29-1, the J call TRBJ2-1; the D gene is possibly TRBD2 (6 bases). Germline CDR1 is SQVTM and CDR2 is ANQGSEA. CDR3 length equals 16 residues. Between the trimmed V and J ends, which lost 4 bases and 0 bases, there was a span of 16 bases. CDR3 DNA sequence: TGCAGCGTTGTCCGGGTGGGCGGGAACTCCTACAATGAGCAGTTCTTC. The encoded protein is CSVVRVGGNSYNEQFF.

The chain is built from TRBV29-1 and TRBJ2-3; a weak D match, TRBD1 (7 bases). The CDR3 sequence is 15 residues long. Germline V gene sequence: CDR1 SQVTM, CDR2 ANQGSEA. The V end lost 7 bases, the J end lost 5 bases, and 22 bases lay between the germline ends. CDR3 sequence: CSAEEGAPPIDTQYF. CDR3 sequence (DNA): TGCAGCGCAGAGGAGGGGGCGCCCCCTATAGATACGCAGTATTTT.

The sample holds a few counts of this clone. The genes are TRBV11-3 and TRBJ1-5; D is ambiguous. CDR1 and CDR2 from the germline V gene are SGHNT and YENEEA. V was cut by 2 bases and J by 7 bases, with 9 bases left in between. This CDR3 comprises 13 residues. CDR3 DNA sequence: TGTGCCAGCAGCTTATCCCCCGGGCAGCCCCAGCATTTT. This codes for CASSLSPGQPQHF.

The V gene is TRBV6-4, the J gene TRBJ2-1; 10 bases fit TRBD2. Trimming removed 2 bases from V and 8 bases from J; junction bases left unmatched: 9. CDR1 is MRHNA, CDR2 SNTAGT, per germline. This CDR3 spans 16 amino acids. The CDR3 DNA is TGTGCCAGCAGTGACCCAAAACTAGCGGGAATCGATGAGCAGTTCTTC. Its translation is CASSDPKLAGIDEQFF.

The chain joins TRBV11-1 to TRBJ1-6; TRBD1 matches at 8 bases. CDR1 and CDR2 (germline): SGHAT, FQDESV (reference sequence). The CDR3 is 16 amino acids. J lost 7 bases, V lost 2 bases, and 7 bases had no gene match. In DNA form, the CDR3 reads TGTGCCAGCAGCTTAATTTCCGGACAGGGCAATTCACCCCTCCACTTT. It codes for CASSLISGQGNSPLHF.

A remark on this clone: The junction does not match germline at one end; this may be a read error. The J gene is TRBJ1-4, the V gene TRBV7-2; TRBD1 aligns across 7 bases. CDR1 and CDR2 (germline): SGHTA, FQGNSA. The CDR3 length is 13 residues. Here the CDR3 DNA reads TGTGCCAGCAGCTTAGTTGATGCGGGGACAGCGGCGTTT. Translated, it gives CASSLVDAGTAAF. Complete variable domain (other parts from reference TRBV7-2 and TRBJ1-4): GAGVSQSPSNKVTEKGKDVELRCDPISGHTALYWYRQSLGQGLEFLIYFQGNSAPDKSGLPSDRFSAERTGGSVSTLTIQRTQQEDSAVYLCASSLVDAGTAAFGSGTQLSVL.

In this sample, this clone turned up once. The chain has TRBV6-5 and TRBJ1-3; tentatively, D is TRBD1 (5 bases). CDR1 is MNHEY and CDR2 is SVGAGI in the germline V gene. V lost 0 bases, J lost 3 bases, and 12 bases lay in between. The CDR3 has 16 residues. CDR3 protein: CASSYSTGGGGNTIYF. The CDR3 nucleotides read TGTGCCAGCAGTTACTCGACGGGGGGAGGTGGAAACACCATATATTTT.

The chain carries TRBV2 and TRBJ1-3; D possibly corresponds to TRBD1 (5 bases). There are 17 residues in the CDR3. The V gene lost 6 bases and the J gene lost 0 bases, with 18 bases spanning the gap. The germline V gene has CDR1 SNHLY and CDR2 FYNNEI. This CDR3 reads CASRPQGGPVSGNTIYF. In nucleotides, the CDR3 is TGTGCCAGCAGGCCCCAGGGTGGACCCGTCTCTGGAAACACCATATATTTT.

Of note for this clone: Other DNA sequences in this sample translate to the same CDR3. V is TRBV7-9 and J is TRBJ2-5; 7 bases are shared with TRBD1. CDR3 length: 14 residues. With V trimmed by 5 bases and J by 2 bases, 5 bases remained unmatched. The germline V gene has CDR1 SEHNR and CDR2 FQNEAQ (reference sequence). CDR3 region: CASSPGTAQETQYF. CDR3 DNA: TGTGCCAGCAGCCCCGGGACAGCTCAAGAGACCCAGTACTTC.

The rearrangement joins TRBV6-1 to TRBJ2-3, with TRBD2 matching over 11 bases. CDR1 and CDR2 (germline): MNHNS, SASEGT. This CDR3 spans 16 amino acids. The junction had 4 bases not matched to a gene; V was cut back by 4 bases and J by 1 base. The CDR3 coding sequence is TGTGCCAGCAGTGCACAGACTAGCGGGGGCACAGATACGCAGTATTTT. It encodes CASSAQTSGGTDTQYF.

This clone was counted only a few times. J is TRBJ1-2 and V is TRBV11-2, with 10 bases that match TRBD1. CDR3 length: 15 residues. V lost 6 bases to trimming and J lost 3 bases; unmatched junction nucleotides: 7. Germline V gene sequence: CDR1 SGHAT, CDR2 FQNNGV. The CDR3 protein is CASRPRDRGDYGYTF. For the CDR3, the DNA is TGTGCCAGCAGACCTCGGGACAGGGGAGACTATGGCTACACCTTC.

This chain joins TRBV27 and TRBJ2-1, with 7 bases aligning to TRBD1. CDR3 length: 14 amino acids. Germline CDR1 and CDR2: MNHEY and SMNVEV (reference sequence). Losses at the gene ends were 4 bases for V and 8 bases for J; bases not matched to a gene: 8. CDR3 region: CASSSQGTRDEQFF. The CDR3 bases are TGTGCCAGCAGTTCACAGGGGACAAGAGATGAGCAGTTCTTC.

The genes are TRBV13 and TRBJ2-7, with TRBD2 identical over 7 bases. The CDR3 totals 13 residues. Germline V gives CDR1 PRHDT, CDR2 FYEKMQ (reference sequence). After removal of 4 bases from V and 3 bases from J, the junction contained 3 bases not matched to a gene. The CDR3, as DNA: TGTGCCAGCAGCTGGGGCGGGGGCTACGAGCAGTACTTC. This translates into CASSWGGGYEQYF.